This passage covers 31 T cell receptor beta chains from one sample sequenced in a study of T cell responses to AZD1222 COVID-19 vaccine. Method: immunoSEQ multiplex PCR; TCRdb's copy keeps in-frame clones and lacks some. The sample lists about 200,000 clones, just over 90% occurring once. The sequencing used peripheral blood, collected 28 days after the second dose of the MenACWY control vaccine. All receptors come from an adult who received the MenACWY meningococcal vaccine as a control.

This rearrangement joins TRBV6-4 to TRBJ2-2; TRBD2 is a possible D gene (8 bases). The ends were cut back, 6 bases at V and 1 base at J, with 24 bases in the middle. Germline lookup yields CDR1 MRHNA and CDR2 SNTAGT. The CDR3 has 19 residues. Here the CDR3 reads CASSTLREGQRLNTGELFF. CDR3 DNA sequence: TGTGCCAGCAGCACGCTACGGGAGGGACAGCGATTGAACACCGGGGAGCTGTTTTTT.

CDR3 bases: TGTGCCAGCAGCACCCGTTTGGGGGAGGGTCGTGGCTACACCTTC. Translated: CASSTRLGEGRGYTF. This chain joins TRBV7-2 and TRBJ1-2; maybe TRBD1 (5 bases). The CDR3 runs to 15 residues. Germline assignment: CDR1 SGHTA and CDR2 FQGNSA. Trimming removed 5 bases at V and 7 bases at J, with 20 bases between.

The chain has TRBV7-3 and TRBJ2-7; 9 positions agree with TRBD2. The length of the CDR3 is 15 residues. The V and J ends lost 5 bases and 5 bases, in that order; junction bases with no gene match: 10. Germline V gene data show CDR1 as SGHTA and CDR2 as FQGTGA. The CDR3 protein is CASSPQVAGDHEQYF. DNA for the CDR3: TGTGCCAGCAGCCCCCAAGTAGCGGGAGACCACGAGCAGTACTTC.

The chain recombines TRBV7-6 with TRBJ1-2, with D possibly being TRBD1 (5 bases). V gave up 1 base and J gave up 7 bases, with 16 bases separating them. CDR1 is SGHVS and CDR2 is FNYEAQ in the germline V gene. This CDR3 contains 15 residues. CDR3 loop: CASSLGPGAEGGYTF. The DNA of the CDR3 is TGTGCCAGCAGCTTAGGCCCCGGGGCAGAGGGTGGCTACACCTTC.

The rearrangement links TRBV12-3 or TRBV12-4 to TRBJ1-4; the D gene is possibly TRBD1 (6 bases). V was trimmed by 3 bases and J by 7 bases, leaving 9 bases between them. The CDR3 totals 13 residues. The CDR3 bases are TGTGCCAGCAGTTTCGGAGGGGGTGAAAAACTGTTTTTT. Translated, it gives CASSFGGGEKLFF.

The chain joins TRBV11-3 to TRBJ2-5, with D perhaps matching TRBD2 (7 bases). CDR3 length equals 12 residues. The ends were cut back, 3 bases at V and 9 bases at J, with 11 bases in the middle. Germline V gene data show CDR1 as SGHNT and CDR2 as YENEEA. The CDR3 DNA reads as TGTGCCAGCAGCTTTCGGGGGGCTCCCCAGTACTTC. It is translated as CASSFRGAPQYF.

The J gene is TRBJ2-7, the V gene TRBV10-3; TRBD2 matches at 12 bases. The CDR3 totals 14 residues. V trimming: 8 bases; J trimming: 6 bases; junction bases outside the gene matches: 8. The germline V gene encodes CDR1 ENHRY and CDR2 SYGVKD. The CDR3 DNA reads TGTGCCATCTCTAGCGGGAGGGCCAGTCTCGAGCAGTACTTC. Protein product: CAISSGRASLEQYF.

This clone was seen once. This chain joins TRBV19 and TRBJ1-2; D not certain. V was shortened by 1 base and J by 4 bases, with 22 bases between the two germline ends. Germline V gene data show CDR1 as LNHDA and CDR2 as SQIVND (reference sequence). The CDR3 sequence is 18 residues long. In DNA, the CDR3 is TGTGCCAGTAGTATAGTGGCCGTAGACCTAACCTCCGCCTATGGCTACACCTTC. Its translation: CASSIVAVDLTSAYGYTF.

V and J are TRBV14 and TRBJ2-1; 7 bases agree with TRBD2. The germline CDR1 and CDR2 sequences are SGHDN and FVKESK. The CDR3 runs to 14 residues. The V segment lost 5 bases and the J segment 7 bases; nucleotides outside the gene matches: 8. The CDR3 region is CASSLGLAVNEQFF. As DNA, the CDR3 is TGTGCCAGCAGCTTAGGCCTAGCGGTTAATGAGCAGTTCTTC.

V gene TRBV9 combines with J gene TRBJ2-5; 8 bases match TRBD1. With V trimmed by 2 bases and J by 1 base, 4 bases remained unmatched. Germline V gene lookup returns CDR1 SGDLS and CDR2 YYNGEE. The CDR3 has 15 amino acids. Written as DNA, the CDR3 is TGTGCCAGCAGCGTCACGCAGGGGGCCCAAGAGACCCAGTACTTC. It translates to CASSVTQGAQETQYF.

Concerning this clone itself: Other nucleotide sequences from this sample produce the same CDR3. The rearrangement links TRBV19 to TRBJ1-1, with 7 bases matching TRBD1. CDR3 size: 13 residues. Germline trimming cut 5 bases from V and 3 bases from J; bases unmatched to any gene: 3. Germline loops: CDR1 LNHDA, CDR2 SQIVND (reference sequence). The CDR3, as DNA: TGTGCCAGTAGTCCCAGGGGGGACACTGAAGCTTTCTTT. Its translation: CASSPRGDTEAFF.

As for this clone: One junction end disagrees with the germline gene, perhaps due to a read error. The chain combines TRBV19 with TRBJ1-5; TRBD1 might be the D (6 bases). The CDR3 runs 12 residues. Germline-derived CDR1 and CDR2 are LNHDA and SQIVND (reference sequence). The CDR3 nucleotides read TGTGCCAGTAGTCTTATCGGGGGGCCCTTCTATTTT. As protein: CASSLIGGPFYF.

This sequence joins TRBV27 and TRBJ1-2; D is ambiguous. CDR1 is MNHEY and CDR2 is SMNVEV in the germline V gene (reference sequence). The CDR3 runs to 13 residues. Trimming cost V 4 bases and J 4 bases, with 10 bases left between them. CDR3 protein: CASSSGTFYGYTF. For the CDR3, the DNA is TGTGCCAGCAGTTCCGGAACCTTCTATGGCTACACCTTC.

This chain links TRBV7-3 with TRBJ2-7; 7 positions agree with TRBD2. V was clipped by 4 bases and J by 4 bases; unmatched bases: 4. This CDR3 comprises 13 residues. In germline, CDR1 is SGHTA, CDR2 FQGTGA. This CDR3 reads CASSSIGGYEQYF. CDR3 in DNA: TGTGCCAGCAGCTCCATCGGGGGGTACGAGCAGTACTTC. The whole variable domain, filled in from reference TRBV7-3 and TRBJ2-7, reads GAGVSQTPSNKVTEKGKYVELRCDPISGHTALYWYRQSLGQGPEFLIYFQGTGAADDSGLPNDRFFAVRPEGSVSTLKIQRTERGDSAVYLCASSSIGGYEQYFGPGTRLTVT.

This clone has only a few counts. V is TRBV27 and J is TRBJ2-7, with TRBD2 matching 9 bases. The CDR3 runs to 14 residues. From germline, CDR1 is MNHEY and CDR2 SMNVEV (reference sequence). Unmatched junction bases numbered 6, after V lost 4 bases and J lost 5 bases. CDR3 sequence (DNA): TGTGCCAGCAGTTCCTTAGCGGGAGTACACGAGCAGTACTTC. It codes for CASSSLAGVHEQYF.

The sample holds one count of this clone. This rearrangement joins TRBV19 to TRBJ1-2, with D unresolved. The V gene's germline CDR1 is LNHDA and CDR2 SQIVND (reference sequence). The ends were cut back, 5 bases at V and 1 base at J, with 5 bases in the middle. The CDR3 contains 12 residues. The CDR3 region has the DNA TGTGCCAGTAGTGACCGTAACTATGGCTACACCTTC. Amino acids: CASSDRNYGYTF.

The rearrangement uses TRBV19 and TRBJ1-1; D might be TRBD1 (6 bases). Per the germline V gene, CDR1 is LNHDA and CDR2 is SQIVND (reference sequence). CDR3 length: 13 residues. Trimming stripped 5 bases from V and 0 bases from J, with 7 bases between. The CDR3 reads CASSEGVNTEAFF. The DNA for the CDR3 is TGTGCCAGTAGTGAGGGGGTGAACACTGAAGCTTTCTTT.

This clone is labeled as medium-sized. The chain is built from TRBV6-5 and TRBJ2-7; D ambiguous. Deletions cut 4 bases from V and 7 bases from J, with 14 bases between. The germline CDR1 and CDR2 sequences are MNHEY and SVGAGI. The CDR3 has 13 amino acids. The CDR3 loop is CASSSGLLGEQYF. DNA for the CDR3: TGTGCCAGCAGTTCCGGGCTACTGGGGGAGCAGTACTTC.

This clone showed up just once. This chain links TRBV7-2 with TRBJ2-5; 9 bases fit TRBD1. The V segment lost 5 bases and the J segment 5 bases; nucleotides outside the gene matches: 6. CDR1 is SGHTA and CDR2 is FQGNSA in the germline V gene. This CDR3 has 14 amino acids. CDR3 sequence (DNA): TGTGCCAGCAGCATACAGGGGGCGCGGGAGACCCAGTACTTC. This codes for CASSIQGARETQYF.

V usage is TRBV11-2 and J usage is TRBJ1-1; D might be TRBD1 (6 bases). V was cut by 1 base and J by 4 bases, with 16 bases left in between. The CDR3 consists of 16 residues. Per the germline V gene, CDR1 is SGHAT and CDR2 is FQNNGV. As DNA, the CDR3 is TGTGCCAGCAGCTTAGGGGCTCGGGCAGGGGCCACTGAAGCTTTCTTT. Protein sequence: CASSLGARAGATEAFF.

The chain combines TRBV6-1 with TRBJ2-7, with D hard to call. CDR1 and CDR2 (germline): MNHNS, SASEGT. CDR3 size: 15 residues. V gave up 1 base and J gave up 0 bases, with 10 bases separating them. Written as DNA, the CDR3 is TGTGCCAGCAGTGAAGGCCCCGGGCGCTCCTACGAGCAGTACTTC. Its protein product is CASSEGPGRSYEQYF.

This chain links TRBV5-1 with TRBJ2-3; 8 bases align to TRBD2. This CDR3 is 16 amino acids long. V was clipped by 4 bases and J by 0 bases; unmatched bases: 7. Germline values: CDR1 SGHRS, CDR2 YFSETQ. CDR3 bases: TGCGCCAGCAGCGCTGGGACTAGTCCTAGCACAGATACGCAGTATTTT. Translating it yields CASSAGTSPSTDTQYF.

The rearrangement joins TRBV20-1 to TRBJ1-2; D is ambiguous. This CDR3 is built from 11 residues. CDR1 and CDR2 (germline): DFQATT, SNEGSKA (reference sequence). Between the trimmed V and J ends, which lost 7 bases and 8 bases, there was a span of 14 bases. The CDR3 here is CSVTTPKGYTF. The CDR3, as DNA: TGCAGTGTCACGACCCCCAAAGGCTACACCTTC.

The chain has TRBV6-5 and TRBJ2-3; tentatively, D is TRBD2 (5 bases). This CDR3 comprises 14 residues. V lost 2 bases and J 3 bases, leaving 9 bases between the germline ends. Per the germline V gene, CDR1 is MNHEY and CDR2 is SVGAGI. The chain's CDR3 is CASSYGSGTDTQYF. Written as DNA, the CDR3 is TGTGCCAGCAGTTACGGGTCGGGAACAGATACGCAGTATTTT.

The V call is TRBV19, the J call TRBJ1-5; weak D call: TRBD1 (5 bases). CDR3 length equals 20 residues. Germline values: CDR1 LNHDA, CDR2 SQIVND (reference sequence). V lost 0 bases and J lost 2, with 23 bases in between. The CDR3 here is CASSIDGGWTDASRNQPQHF. The CDR3 coding sequence is TGTGCCAGTAGTATAGACGGGGGTTGGACCGACGCTTCCCGCAATCAGCCCCAGCATTTT.

This sequence joins TRBV7-2 and TRBJ2-7, with 8 bases fitting TRBD2. Germline V gene data show CDR1 as SGHTA and CDR2 as FQGNSA. The CDR3 spans 15 residues. V gave up 5 bases and J gave up 4 bases; unmatched junction bases: 10. CDR3 in DNA: TGTGCCAGCAGCATTAGCGGGGCCCTTAGATACGAGCAGTACTTC. This gives the protein CASSISGALRYEQYF.

The chain has TRBV19 and TRBJ2-5, with 10 bases matching TRBD2. This CDR3 has 19 amino acids. Germline V gene data show CDR1 as LNHDA and CDR2 as SQIVND (reference sequence). The trim removed 6 bases at V and 3 bases at J, leaving 19 bases unmatched. The CDR3 coding sequence is TGTGCCAGTAGCCAGTCTAGCGGGAGTTCCTCCCTCCAAAAAGAGACCCAGTACTTC. This translates into CASSQSSGSSSLQKETQYF.

The genes are TRBV5-8 and TRBJ1-5; 9 positions agree with TRBD1. V shed 4 bases and J 3 bases; nucleotides not matched to a gene: 5. The CDR3 length is 15 residues. From germline, CDR1 is SGHTS and CDR2 YDEGEE. CDR3 nucleotide sequence: TGTGCCAGCAGCCCCGGGACAGGGAACAATCAGCCCCAGCATTTT. Its translation: CASSPGTGNNQPQHF.

The genes are TRBV28 and TRBJ2-7; 11 positions match TRBD2. CDR3 length: 16 amino acids. V shed 3 bases, J shed 6 bases, and the junction held 10 bases outside the gene matches. Germline V gene sequence: CDR1 MDHEN, CDR2 SYDVKM. For the CDR3, the DNA is TGTGCCAGCAGTTTCGTTTCGACTAGCGGGACCAGCGAGCAGTACTTC. Amino acid sequence: CASSFVSTSGTSEQYF.

J is TRBJ2-1 and V is TRBV24-1; 9 bases match TRBD2. J gave up 8 bases and V 2 bases, and 3 bases lay outside the gene matches. This CDR3 is 14 amino acids long. Per germline, CDR1 KGHDR and CDR2 SFDVKD. The DNA of the CDR3 is TGTGCCACCAGTGATTCTAGCGGGACCTATGAGCAGTTCTTC. As protein: CATSDSSGTYEQFF.

V usage is TRBV3-1 (or the pseudogene TRBV3-2) and J usage is TRBJ1-6; no clear D. Germline V CDR1 and CDR2: LGHDT, YNNKEL (reference sequence). Trimming stripped 4 bases from V and 9 bases from J, with 16 bases between. This CDR3 has 15 residues. The chain's CDR3 is CASSPPSMFGSPLHF. The CDR3 nucleotides read TGTGCCAGCAGCCCTCCTTCTATGTTTGGTTCACCCCTCCACTTT.